This T cell receptor (beta chain) originates from a study of CD8 T cells in Susac syndrome. Study information: Each patient with Susac syndrome, at the time of blood draw, was therapy-naive, on corticosteroids, or on intravenous immunoglobulin alone.

Reverse transcription of roughly 0.5 to 1 ug RNA was carried out with random hexamers. Amplification of the TCR beta CDR3 was carried out by immunoSEQ multiplex PCR, which spanned a total of 54 Vbeta and 13 Jbeta segments. TCRdb passed the immunoSEQ multiplex PCR reads through MiXCR, listing each CDR3 protein once. Of tens of thousands of distinct CDR3 sequences in the sample, roughly 94% were seen once. This clonotype was picked up one time. CD8+ and CD4+ blood T cells underwent TCR beta sequencing. FACS enriched CD8+ TEMRA cells, while bulk CD8+ and CD4+ were negatively isolated. The CDR3 spans 13 residues. With 7 bases removed from V and 6 bases from J, the gap between germline ends came to 13 bases. CDR1 SNHLY and CDR2 FYNNEI come from the germline V gene.

The chain couples TRBV2 to TRBJ2-4; D ambiguous. Source material: CD4+ T cells from PBMCs. The clonotype comes from a human donor with Susac syndrome. The CDR3 spells CASMGSVPNIQYF. The CDR3 DNA sequence: TGTGCCAGCATGGGGTCAGTTCCAAACATTCAGTACTTC.